One and the same sample provided the 5 T cell receptor beta chains below, sequenced in a study of cytomegalovirus exposure and HLA in healthy donors. The PCR had 60 Vbeta and 13 Jbeta primers. The data were produced by immunoSEQ multiplex PCR, yet TCRdb's version contains in-frame clones alone and is incomplete. Among roughly 100,000 clones, about 77% were seen once, and the ten largest hold about a tenth. The material sequenced was PBMCs. The receptors come from a woman between 18 and 29 years old in good health and CMV-seropositive.

The chain has TRBV25-1 and TRBJ2-3; D perhaps matches TRBD2 (5 bases). V lost 4 bases and J lost 4, with 18 bases in between. The length of the CDR3 is 16 residues. In germline, CDR1 is MGHDK, CDR2 SYGVNS. The CDR3 nucleotides read TGTGCCAGCAGTGCACCGAATCTCCCGAGGGCAGATACGCAGTATTTT. Its translation: CASSAPNLPRADTQYF.

The V and J genes are TRBV9 and TRBJ2-1; possible D gene TRBD2, 6 bases. This CDR3 is 15 amino acids long. V was cut by 3 bases and J by 2 bases, with 12 bases left in between. Germline CDR1 reads SGDLS; CDR2 reads YYNGEE. This CDR3 is CASSASVYPYNEQFF. The CDR3 nucleotides read TGTGCCAGCAGCGCTAGCGTATACCCCTACAATGAGCAGTTCTTC.

The chain combines TRBV9 with TRBJ1-2, with unresolved D. CDR3 length equals 13 residues. CDR1 SGDLS and CDR2 YYNGEE come from the germline V gene. Trimming took 2 bases from V and 7 from J, leaving 12 bases between them. CDR3 nucleotide sequence: TGTGCCAGCAGCGTCGGGAAGGGTAGTGGCTACACCTTC. Translating it yields CASSVGKGSGYTF.

The chain has TRBV7-9 and TRBJ2-7; TRBD2 is a possible D gene (6 bases). The CDR3 runs to 15 residues. Trimming shortened V by 1 base and J by 7 bases, and 17 bases separated the two germline ends. Germline lookup yields CDR1 SEHNR and CDR2 FQNEAQ (reference sequence). This chain's CDR3 is CASSLDRLRGGEQYF. CDR3 nucleotides: TGTGCCAGCAGCTTAGACCGGCTGCGGGGTGGGGAGCAGTACTTC.

The V and J genes are TRBV2 and TRBJ2-7, with D possibly matching TRBD2 (5 bases). This CDR3 contains 11 residues. Trimming pared 6 bases from V and 8 bases from J, leaving 11 bases between. Germline V CDR1 and CDR2: SNHLY, FYNNEI. The CDR3 bases are TGTGCCAGCAGGGACTCCCCGCAGCAGTACTTC. Amino acid sequence: CASRDSPQQYF. Full variable domain (rest looked up from reference TRBV2 and TRBJ2-7): EPEVTQTPSHQVTQMGQEVILRCVPISNHLYFYWYRQILGQKVEFLVSFYNNEISEKSEIFDDQFSVERPDGSNFTLKIRSTKLEDSAMYFCASRDSPQQYFGPGTRLTVT.